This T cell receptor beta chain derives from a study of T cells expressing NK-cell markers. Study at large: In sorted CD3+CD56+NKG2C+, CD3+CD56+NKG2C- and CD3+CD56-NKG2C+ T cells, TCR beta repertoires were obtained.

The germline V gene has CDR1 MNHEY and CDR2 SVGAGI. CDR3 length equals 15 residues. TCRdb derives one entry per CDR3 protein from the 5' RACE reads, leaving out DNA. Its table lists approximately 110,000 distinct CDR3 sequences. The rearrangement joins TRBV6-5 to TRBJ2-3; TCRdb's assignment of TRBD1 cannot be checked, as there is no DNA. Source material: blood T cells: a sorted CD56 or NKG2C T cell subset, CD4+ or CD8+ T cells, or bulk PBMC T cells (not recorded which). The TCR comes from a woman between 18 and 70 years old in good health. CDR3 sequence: CASSYYDPAVDTQYF.